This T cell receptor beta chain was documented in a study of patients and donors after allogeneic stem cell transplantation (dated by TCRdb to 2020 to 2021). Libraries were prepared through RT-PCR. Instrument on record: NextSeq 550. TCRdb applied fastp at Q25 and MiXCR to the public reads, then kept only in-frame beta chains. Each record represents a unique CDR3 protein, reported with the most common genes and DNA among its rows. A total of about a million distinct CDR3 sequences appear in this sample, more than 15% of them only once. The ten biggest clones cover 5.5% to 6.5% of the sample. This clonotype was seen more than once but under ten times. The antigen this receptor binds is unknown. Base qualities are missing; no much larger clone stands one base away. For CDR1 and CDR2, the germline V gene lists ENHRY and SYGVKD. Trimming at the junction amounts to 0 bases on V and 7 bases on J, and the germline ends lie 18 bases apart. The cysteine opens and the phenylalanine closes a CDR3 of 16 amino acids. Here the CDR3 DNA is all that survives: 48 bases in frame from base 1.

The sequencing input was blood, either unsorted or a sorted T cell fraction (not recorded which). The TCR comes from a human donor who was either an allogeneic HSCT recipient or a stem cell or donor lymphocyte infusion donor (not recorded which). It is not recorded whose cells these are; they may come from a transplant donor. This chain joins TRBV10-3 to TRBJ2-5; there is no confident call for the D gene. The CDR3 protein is CAISESGVGPPGTQYF. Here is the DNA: TGTGCCATCAGTGAGTCGGGTGTCGGGCCGCCGGGGACCCAGTACTTC.